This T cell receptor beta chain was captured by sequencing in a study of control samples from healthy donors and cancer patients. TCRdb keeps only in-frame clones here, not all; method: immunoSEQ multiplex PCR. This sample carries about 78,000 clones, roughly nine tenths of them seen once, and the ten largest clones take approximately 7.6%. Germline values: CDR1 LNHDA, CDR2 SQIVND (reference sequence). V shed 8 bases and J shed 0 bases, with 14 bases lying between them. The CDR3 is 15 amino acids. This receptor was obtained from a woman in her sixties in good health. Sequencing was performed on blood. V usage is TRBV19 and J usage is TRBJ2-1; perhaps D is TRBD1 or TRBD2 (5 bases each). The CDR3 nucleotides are TGTGCCAGTGGAACGGGACGAAGCTCCTACAATGAGCAGTTCTTC. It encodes CASGTGRSSYNEQFF. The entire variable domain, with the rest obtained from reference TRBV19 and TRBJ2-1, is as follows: DGGITQSPKYLFRKEGQNVTLSCEQNLNHDAMYWYRQDPGQGLRLIYYSQIVNDFQKGDIAEGYSVSREKKESFPLTVTSAQKNPTAFYLCASGTGRSSYNEQFFGPGTRLTVL.